The clone carrying this T cell receptor (beta chain) was seen a few times. The CDR3 loop spans 13 amino acids. Germline CDR1 is LGHDT and CDR2 is YNNKEL (reference sequence). Trimming removed 1 base at V and 3 bases at J, with 6 bases between. The sample comes from a study of early T cells in non-severe SARS-CoV-2 infection. TCRdb reprocessed the 5' RACE reads with MiXCR, giving one entry per CDR3 protein. The table records about 97,000 distinct CDR3 sequences, more than 9.5% of them present only once. The specimen comprised whole blood, sampled at baseline. The chain recombines TRBV3-1 with TRBJ1-1, with D hard to call. The TCR sequence derives from an adult who was a healthcare worker with PCR-confirmed SARS-CoV-2 infection or an uninfected control (not recorded which). The CDR3 reads CASSQGHDTEAFF. The DNA for the CDR3 is TGTGCCAGCAGCCAAGGACACGACACTGAAGCTTTCTTT.